The 2 T cell receptor beta chains given below trace back to one sample, sequenced in a study of T cell changes during pregnancy in multiple sclerosis. Here immunoSEQ multiplex PCR was the method, and the copy in TCRdb shows in-frame clones only, minus some. The sample lists 35,000 to 55,000 clones; 85% to 90% were seen once. The sample consisted of peripheral blood, taken in the second trimester of pregnancy. Receptors originate from a female donor in good health, enrolled as a control in a pregnancy study.

This clone was observed a handful of times. The chain couples TRBV30 to TRBJ1-1; 7 positions agree with TRBD1. This CDR3 is built from 14 residues. From germline, CDR1 is GTSNPN and CDR2 SVGIG (reference sequence). Germline trimming cut 3 bases from V and 7 bases from J; bases unmatched to any gene: 11. The CDR3 loop reads CAWSRGGGGDEAFF. As DNA, the CDR3 is TGTGCCTGGAGCAGGGGTGGAGGGGGCGATGAAGCTTTCTTT.

This rearrangement joins TRBV7-9 to TRBJ2-7; D is unclear. CDR3 length equals 15 residues. CDR1 and CDR2 (germline): SEHNR, FQNEAQ (reference sequence). V was cut by 1 base and J by 7 bases, with 17 bases left in between. The DNA for the CDR3 is TGTGCCAGCAGCTTAGGGCGTACAGAGTGGTGGGAGCAGTACTTC. Its protein product is CASSLGRTEWWEQYF.